These 16 T cell receptor beta chains were sequenced from one sample in a study of cytotoxic CD8 clonotypes in ibrutinib-treated CLL. Profiling relied on immunoSEQ multiplex PCR, and the TCRdb table lists in-frame clones only, not all of them. The sample has more than 200,000 clones; approximately 75% are singletons. The sample consisted of PBMCs, taken after 12 months of ibrutinib treatment. The receptors were gathered from a human donor with chronic lymphocytic leukemia.

The chain joins TRBV10-3 to TRBJ2-1; tentative D call: TRBD1 (5 bases). The CDR3 is 12 amino acids. Trimming left V 6 bases short and J 6 bases short, with 9 bases between. Germline CDR1 ENHRY, CDR2 SYGVKD. The chain's CDR3 is CAIRTEPNEQFF. The CDR3, as DNA: TGTGCCATCAGGACAGAACCCAATGAGCAGTTCTTC.

The V gene is TRBV20-1, the J gene TRBJ2-7; no reliable D call. The CDR3 is made up of 11 amino acids. From germline, CDR1 is DFQATT and CDR2 SNEGSKA (reference sequence). Deletions cut 5 bases from V and 4 bases from J, with 9 bases between. CDR3 coding DNA: TGCAGTGCTCCACTATCGTACGAGCAGTACTTC. Residues: CSAPLSYEQYF.

The gene calls are TRBV9 and TRBJ1-2; D may be TRBD1 (5 bases). Trimming shortened V by 0 bases and J by 6 bases, and 9 bases separated the two germline ends. Germline values: CDR1 SGDLS, CDR2 YYNGEE. The CDR3 runs to 13 residues. The chain's CDR3 is CASSVGGSHGYTF. The CDR3 region has the DNA TGTGCCAGCAGCGTAGGGGGGAGCCATGGCTACACCTTC.

This clone showed up just once. The rearrangement joins TRBV28 to TRBJ2-3; 9 nucleotides match TRBD1. The V segment lost 8 bases and the J segment 0 bases; nucleotides outside the gene matches: 6. This CDR3 has 15 residues. Germline V gene data show CDR1 as MDHEN and CDR2 as SYDVKM. Written as DNA, the CDR3 is TGTGCCAGCGCCCTCGGGACAGGGAGCACAGATACGCAGTATTTT. Protein sequence: CASALGTGSTDTQYF.

This clone ranks as medium-sized. This chain connects TRBV30 to TRBJ1-1, with D perhaps matching TRBD1 (6 bases). V lost 3 bases to trimming and J lost 3 bases, with 11 bases between them. CDR1 and CDR2 (germline): GTSNPN, SVGIG (reference sequence). The CDR3 has 13 residues. In DNA form, the CDR3 reads TGTGCCTGGAGGGAACAGGGTTACACTGAAGCTTTCTTT. This sequence encodes CAWREQGYTEAFF.

The V call is TRBV6-1, the J call TRBJ2-5, with TRBD2 matching over 8 bases. J was trimmed by 2 bases and V by 3 bases; bases with no gene match: 5. This CDR3 spans 15 amino acids. Per germline, CDR1 MNHNS and CDR2 SASEGT. The CDR3 sequence is CASSEGGGTQETQYF. The CDR3 DNA follows: TGTGCCAGCAGTGAGGGCGGGGGGACTCAAGAGACCCAGTACTTC.

This chain uses TRBV28 with TRBJ2-4; D unclear. There are 15 residues in the CDR3. CDR1 and CDR2 (germline): MDHEN, SYDVKM. Trimming removed 5 bases at V and 3 bases at J, with 14 bases between. CDR3 region: CASSLRRSYKNIQYF. The DNA of the CDR3 is TGTGCCAGCAGTCTGAGGCGCAGCTACAAAAACATTCAGTACTTC. Combining the CDR3 with reference TRBV28 and TRBJ2-4 gives the whole variable domain DVKVTQSSRYLVKRTGEKVFLECVQDMDHENMFWYRQDPGLGLRLIYFSYDVKMKEKGDIPEGYSVSREKKERFSLILESASTNQTSMYLCASSLRRSYKNIQYFGAGTRLSVL.

The rearrangement uses TRBV9 and TRBJ2-1; D is uncertain. Trimming cost V 4 bases and J 0 bases, with 14 bases left between them. The CDR3 totals 16 residues. Germline loops: CDR1 SGDLS, CDR2 YYNGEE. The CDR3 spells CASSSVGSSSYNEQFF. In nucleotides, the CDR3 is TGTGCCAGCAGCTCCGTCGGATCTAGCTCCTACAATGAGCAGTTCTTC.

The chain links TRBV6-5 to TRBJ2-3; 7 nucleotides agree with TRBD1. The length of the CDR3 is 14 residues. V trimming: 5 bases; J trimming: 4 bases; junction bases outside the gene matches: 6. In germline, CDR1 is MNHEY, CDR2 SVGAGI. In DNA, the CDR3 is TGTGCCAGCAGTGGGGACAGCCGCGCAGATACGCAGTATTTT. As protein: CASSGDSRADTQYF.

The CDR3 DNA is TGTGCCAGCAACGCCGGGACAGGGCATGGCTACACCTTC. It translates to CASNAGTGHGYTF. The chain combines TRBV5-4 with TRBJ1-2; 9 bases fit TRBD1. The junction had 6 bases not matched to a gene; V was cut back by 6 bases and J by 6 bases. CDR3 size: 13 residues. CDR1 and CDR2 (germline): SGHNT, YYREEE (reference sequence).

The V gene is TRBV18, the J gene TRBJ2-7; TRBD2 is a possible D gene (7 bases). The V end was cut by 0 bases, the J end by 7 bases, with 19 bases between. The germline gives CDR1 KGHSH, CDR2 LQKENI. The CDR3 contains 16 residues. The CDR3 reads CASSPPSAGEGGEQYF. CDR3 sequence (DNA): TGTGCCAGCTCACCACCTTCGGCGGGGGAGGGGGGTGAGCAGTACTTC.

This chain uses TRBV5-1 with TRBJ1-1; D is undetermined. The CDR3 length is 13 residues. V lost 3 bases and J lost 6, with 12 bases in between. Germline CDR1 SGHRS, CDR2 YFSETQ. This CDR3 is CASSSPDAPEAFF. The CDR3 region has the DNA TGCGCCAGCAGCTCCCCGGACGCACCTGAAGCTTTCTTT.

The chain joins TRBV6-5 to TRBJ1-1; TRBD1 agrees at 7 bases. Germline values: CDR1 MNHEY, CDR2 SVGAGI. This CDR3 is built from 14 residues. Trimming removed 7 bases from V and 0 bases from J; junction bases left unmatched: 5. The DNA of the CDR3 is TGTGCCAGCAACCAGGGACAGATGAACACTGAAGCTTTCTTT. Its translation is CASNQGQMNTEAFF.

V gene TRBV6-1 combines with J gene TRBJ1-6; D gene unclear. The CDR3 totals 14 residues. Germline CDR1 and CDR2: MNHNS and SASEGT. Trimming took 2 bases from V and 7 from J, leaving 9 bases between them. CDR3 coding DNA: TGTGCCAGCAGTGAACTGATGTGGAATTCACCCCTCCACTTT. Translating it yields CASSELMWNSPLHF.

The genes are TRBV11-2 and TRBJ2-1; D remains ambiguous. Germline V CDR1 and CDR2: SGHAT, FQNNGV. V was clipped by 0 bases and J by 7 bases, with 13 bases between them. This CDR3 contains 15 residues. The CDR3 bases are TGTGCCAGCAGCTTAGACTTGTTTGGGGTTAATGAGCAGTTCTTC. Protein sequence: CASSLDLFGVNEQFF.

The genes are TRBV18 and TRBJ1-5; TRBD1 is a possible D gene (6 bases). V was cut by 2 bases and J by 4 bases, with 12 bases left in between. Germline V gene sequence: CDR1 KGHSH, CDR2 LQKENI. This CDR3 has 15 amino acids. DNA for the CDR3: TGTGCCAGCTCACCAACATCGACAGGTAATCAGCCCCAGCATTTT. The encoded protein is CASSPTSTGNQPQHF.